This passage covers 3 T cell receptor beta chains from one sample sequenced in a study of blood T cell repertoires in COVID-19. Libraries were prepared by immunoSEQ multiplex PCR; TCRdb keeps only in-frame clonotypes and omits some of them. The table shows some 130,000 clones, with roughly 79% occurring only once. Source material: peripheral blood. The receptors here all came from a woman aged 60-70 years with active or convalescent COVID-19.

The chain has TRBV7-9 and TRBJ2-3; maybe TRBD2 (5 bases). The ends were cut back, 5 bases at V and 5 bases at J, with 17 bases in the middle. The germline CDR1 and CDR2 sequences are SEHNR and FQNEAQ (reference sequence). The length of the CDR3 is 15 residues. For the CDR3, the DNA is TGTGCCAGCAGCCCCCGACCGGGGAAATTAGATACGCAGTATTTT. It codes for CASSPRPGKLDTQYF.

The rearrangement joins TRBV18 to TRBJ1-1; 9 bases fit TRBD1. The CDR3 is 11 residues long. V lost 3 bases to trimming and J lost 11 bases; unmatched junction nucleotides: 1. Germline lookup yields CDR1 KGHSH and CDR2 LQKENI. The DNA of the CDR3 is TGTGCCAGCTCACCCGACAGGGGGGCTTTCTTT. Translated: CASSPDRGAFF.

Only one count was recorded for this clone. This chain links TRBV7-9 with TRBJ2-7, with 7 bases that match TRBD1. Germline CDR1 is SEHNR and CDR2 is FQNEAQ (reference sequence). This CDR3 spans 14 amino acids. The junction had 5 bases not matched to a gene; V was cut back by 4 bases and J by 2 bases. CDR3 coding DNA: TGTGCCAGCAGCTCAGATGGACAGGCCTACGAGCAGTACTTC. As protein: CASSSDGQAYEQYF.